This is a list of T cell receptor beta chains from one sample in a study of human T cells and chemical hapten exposure. TCRdb re-derived calls from the RACE reads in MiXCR, one entry per CDR3 protein. Of about 84,000 distinct CDR3 sequences in the sample, around 9.3% were seen once. Sequenced material: whole blood, taken in connection with sensitization to the hapten diphenylcyclopropenone (DPC). These receptors were collected from a woman between 45 and 60 years old with alopecia areata. Some clones in this sample may be carry-over from other donors' samples. CDR3s include the opening cysteine and the closing phenylalanine or tryptophan. Each record gives: CDR3 protein, V gene, J gene.

cdr3_aa: CASSLGGTENSPLHF
v_call: TRBV11-2
j_call: TRBJ1-6

cdr3_aa: CASSLLNEQFF
v_call: TRBV7-9
j_call: TRBJ2-1

cdr3_aa: CSVAPGANVLTF
v_call: TRBV29-1
j_call: TRBJ2-6

cdr3_aa: CASSGRDGNQPQHF
v_call: TRBV9
j_call: TRBJ1-5

cdr3_aa: CASSPRGGTEETQYF
v_call: TRBV5-1
j_call: TRBJ2-5

cdr3_aa: CASSPDSYNSPLHF
v_call: TRBV12-3/TRBV12-4
j_call: TRBJ1-6

cdr3_aa: CASSPGQRNQPQHF
v_call: TRBV6-2/TRBV6-3
j_call: TRBJ1-5

cdr3_aa: CASTQNGGGEKLFF
v_call: TRBV2
j_call: TRBJ1-4

cdr3_aa: CSAVLAGDEQYF
v_call: TRBV20-1
j_call: TRBJ2-7

cdr3_aa: CASSQNSGGWHEQFF
v_call: TRBV11-3
j_call: TRBJ2-1

cdr3_aa: CASTSSRQGLGGTQYF
v_call: TRBV2
j_call: TRBJ2-5

cdr3_aa: CASRETGGTGTGELFF
v_call: TRBV5-1
j_call: TRBJ2-2

cdr3_aa: CAISAGEHEQYF
v_call: TRBV10-3
j_call: TRBJ2-7

cdr3_aa: CSVDSRGGYYGYTF
v_call: TRBV29-1
j_call: TRBJ1-2

cdr3_aa: CASSSLTPYEQYF
v_call: TRBV28
j_call: TRBJ2-7

cdr3_aa: CASRGAASGRGDQETQYF
v_call: TRBV11-2
j_call: TRBJ2-5

cdr3_aa: CASTGGFGQPQHF
v_call: TRBV27
j_call: TRBJ1-5

cdr3_aa: CASSSPREARSPLHF
v_call: TRBV6-5
j_call: TRBJ1-6

cdr3_aa: CASSRVGQLQETQYF
v_call: TRBV9
j_call: TRBJ2-5

cdr3_aa: CASSWRAGEQFF
v_call: TRBV27
j_call: TRBJ2-1

cdr3_aa: CSATSGTYEQYF
v_call: TRBV20-1
j_call: TRBJ2-7

cdr3_aa: CASRPRKNTEAFF
v_call: TRBV11-2
j_call: TRBJ1-1

cdr3_aa: CASSVGGSGRATYNEQFF
v_call: TRBV9
j_call: TRBJ2-1

cdr3_aa: CASSVDRGDEQFF
v_call: TRBV7-7
j_call: TRBJ2-1

cdr3_aa: CASSLTGTEAFF
v_call: TRBV7-2
j_call: TRBJ1-1